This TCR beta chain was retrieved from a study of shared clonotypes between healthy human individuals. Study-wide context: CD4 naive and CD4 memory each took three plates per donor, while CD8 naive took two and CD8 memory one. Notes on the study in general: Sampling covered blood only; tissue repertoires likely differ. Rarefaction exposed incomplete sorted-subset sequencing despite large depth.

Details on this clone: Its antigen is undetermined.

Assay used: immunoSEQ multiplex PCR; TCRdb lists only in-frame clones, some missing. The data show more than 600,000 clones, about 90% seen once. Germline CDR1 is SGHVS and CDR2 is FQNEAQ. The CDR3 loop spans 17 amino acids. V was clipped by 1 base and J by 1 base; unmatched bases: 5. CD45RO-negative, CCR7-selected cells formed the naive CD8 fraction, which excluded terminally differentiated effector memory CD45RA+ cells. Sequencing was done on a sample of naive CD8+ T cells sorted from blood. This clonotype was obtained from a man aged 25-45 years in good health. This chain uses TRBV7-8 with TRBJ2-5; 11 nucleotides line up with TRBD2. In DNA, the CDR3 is TGTGCCAGCAGCTTAGTGGGGACTAGCGGCCCCCAAGAGACCCAGTACTTC. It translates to CASSLVGTSGPQETQYF.